This TCR beta chain was sequenced during a study of T cells of healthy individuals (dated 2018 in TCRdb). Preparation of the library involved 5' RACE. The instrument given in TCRdb is Illumina MiSeq. TCRdb cleaned the public reads at Q25 with fastp, built clones with MiXCR and kept in-frame beta chains. Entries are consolidated by CDR3 protein sequence, retaining the most common genes and DNA. This sample gives 50,000 to 55,000 distinct CDR3 sequences in total; 14% to 15% of them show up just once. The ten top clones hold about 16% of the sample. This clonotype was detected ten times or more. Its target antigen remains unknown. Base qualities are missing; no much larger clone stands one base away. The sequence came from a human donor in good health.

The DNA sequence is TGCGCCAGCAGCCAAGATGTCCGGCTAGCGGGCTACAATGAGCAGTTCTTC. Protein translation: CASSQDVRLAGYNEQFF. This sequence uses TRBV4-3 and TRBJ2-1; 8 bases in the junction line up with TRBD2. From the cysteine through the phenylalanine, the CDR3 covers 17 amino acids. The read is trimmed to its CDR3 DNA, 51 bases read in frame from base 1. V has 0 bases trimmed and J has 3 bases trimmed; junction bases matching no gene number 7. The germline V gene gives CDR1 as LGHNA and CDR2 as YSLEER.